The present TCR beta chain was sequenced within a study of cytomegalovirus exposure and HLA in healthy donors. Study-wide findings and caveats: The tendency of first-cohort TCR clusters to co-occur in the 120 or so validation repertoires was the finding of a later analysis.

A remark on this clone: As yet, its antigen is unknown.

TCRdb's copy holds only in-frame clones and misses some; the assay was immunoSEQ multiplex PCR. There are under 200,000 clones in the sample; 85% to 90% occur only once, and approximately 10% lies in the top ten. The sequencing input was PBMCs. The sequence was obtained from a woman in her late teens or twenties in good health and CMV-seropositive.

CDR3 in DNA: TGTGCCAGCATTGGACTAGCGGGATCAGATACGCAGTATTTT. The encoded protein is CASIGLAGSDTQYF. This sequence joins TRBV2 and TRBJ2-3; 12 nucleotides align to TRBD2. CDR3 length: 14 residues. After removal of 7 bases from V and 4 bases from J, the junction contained 3 bases not matched to a gene. The germline gives CDR1 SNHLY, CDR2 FYNNEI.